The sequence of this T cell receptor (beta chain) was determined in a study of blood T cell repertoires in COVID-19. Repertoires were generated with immunoSEQ multiplex PCR, while TCRdb's copy carries only in-frame clones and drops some. Seen here are about 300,000 clones, 89% observed once, and the top ten hold 4.5% to 5.5%. What was sequenced was PBMCs or T cells enriched from blood (not recorded which). The sequence was obtained from a man between 60 and 75 years old who had recovered from COVID-19.

CDR3 amino acids: CATSTSDRDYNEQFF. The CDR3 DNA reads TGTGCCACCAGCACTTCCGACAGGGACTACAATGAGCAGTTCTTC. The chain employs TRBV24-1 and TRBJ2-1, with TRBD1 matching 7 bases. CDR3 length equals 15 residues. Per germline, CDR1 KGHDR and CDR2 SFDVKD. Trimming at V came to 7 bases and at J to 3 bases, leaving 8 bases not matched to a gene.